The clone carrying this T cell receptor beta chain appeared a single time. The V end was cut by 3 bases, the J end by 5 bases, with 10 bases between. The CDR3 sequence is 14 residues long. Germline loops: CDR1 WSHSY, CDR2 SAAADI. These data come from a study of blood T cell repertoires in COVID-19. Data came from immunoSEQ multiplex PCR; TCRdb stores just in-frame clones and leaves some out. The sample shows about 200,000 clones, around 86% of them seen only once. This TCR derives from a man aged 35-49 years with acute COVID-19. The sequenced sample consisted of PBMCs or T cells enriched from blood (not recorded which). This rearrangement joins TRBV10-2 to TRBJ2-2; D is uncertain. The chain's CDR3 is CASSDSRTTGELFF. The CDR3 nucleotides are TGCGCCAGCAGTGACTCAAGAACAACCGGGGAGCTGTTTTTT.